The source of this T cell receptor beta chain is a study of OX40 agonist ivuxolimab in advanced cancers. Study summary: Partial responses were achieved by three patients, one with hepatocellular carcinoma and two with cutaneous melanoma.

Trimming left V 2 bases short and J 5 bases short, with 5 bases between. The CDR3 is 12 amino acids. Germline CDR1 SGHTA, CDR2 FQGNSA. Clones were read by immunoSEQ multiplex PCR, and TCRdb kept only the in-frame ones, dropping some. The data contain over 25,000 clones, around 83% of them singletons. Source: CD4+ or CD8+ T cells sorted from blood, taken in a trial of the OX40 agonist ivuxolimab. This receptor was obtained from an adult with an advanced solid tumor such as melanoma, head and neck, liver or kidney cancer. The chain carries TRBV7-2 and TRBJ2-3, with unresolved D. The CDR3 loop is CASSLNRDTQYF. For the CDR3, the DNA is TGTGCCAGCAGCTTAAATCGAGATACGCAGTATTTT.